This TCR beta chain appears in the sequencing data of a study of blood T cell repertoires in COVID-19. At the level of the study: Samples taken during acute and convalescent COVID-19 were collected in the United States, Italy and Spain.

CDR1 is SGHNT and CDR2 is YYREEE in the germline V gene (reference sequence). Trimming left V 1 base short and J 7 bases short, with 15 bases between. The CDR3 is 15 amino acids. Only in-frame clones appear in the TCRdb table, and some are missing; sequencing was by immunoSEQ multiplex PCR. This table holds approximately 180,000 clones, 60% to 80% found once. Sequenced: peripheral blood. The TCR sequence derives from a woman in her seventies with acute or convalescent COVID-19. V usage is TRBV5-4 and J usage is TRBJ2-1; tentative D call: TRBD1 (6 bases). The CDR3 here is CASSLLPGQGNEQFF. DNA of the CDR3: TGTGCCAGCAGCTTGCTCCCAGGGCAGGGGAATGAGCAGTTCTTC.